The entry below describes one T cell receptor (beta chain). The source of the sample is a study of blood T cell repertoires in COVID-19. About the study: Sites across the United States, Italy and Spain contributed samples from acute and convalescent COVID-19.

In the original workflow: Reference gene primer amplification gave estimated nucleated cell counts. Assay: immunoSEQ multiplex PCR; the TCRdb copy retains only in-frame clones and omits some. For V, J and clone size, that table is used; D and trimming come from the DNA. The sample contains around 300,000 clones, roughly 87% of which appear only once. This CDR3 has 13 residues. The germline CDR1 and CDR2 sequences are MDHEN and SYDVKM. Trimming left V 3 bases short and J 6 bases short, with 12 bases between. The sample was peripheral blood. This chain joins TRBV28 and TRBJ2-7; D not certain. The sequence was collected from a man aged 50 to 60 with active or convalescent COVID-19. This chain's CDR3 is CASSFGSAREQYF. DNA of the CDR3: TGTGCCAGCAGTTTTGGCTCCGCTCGCGAGCAGTACTTC.